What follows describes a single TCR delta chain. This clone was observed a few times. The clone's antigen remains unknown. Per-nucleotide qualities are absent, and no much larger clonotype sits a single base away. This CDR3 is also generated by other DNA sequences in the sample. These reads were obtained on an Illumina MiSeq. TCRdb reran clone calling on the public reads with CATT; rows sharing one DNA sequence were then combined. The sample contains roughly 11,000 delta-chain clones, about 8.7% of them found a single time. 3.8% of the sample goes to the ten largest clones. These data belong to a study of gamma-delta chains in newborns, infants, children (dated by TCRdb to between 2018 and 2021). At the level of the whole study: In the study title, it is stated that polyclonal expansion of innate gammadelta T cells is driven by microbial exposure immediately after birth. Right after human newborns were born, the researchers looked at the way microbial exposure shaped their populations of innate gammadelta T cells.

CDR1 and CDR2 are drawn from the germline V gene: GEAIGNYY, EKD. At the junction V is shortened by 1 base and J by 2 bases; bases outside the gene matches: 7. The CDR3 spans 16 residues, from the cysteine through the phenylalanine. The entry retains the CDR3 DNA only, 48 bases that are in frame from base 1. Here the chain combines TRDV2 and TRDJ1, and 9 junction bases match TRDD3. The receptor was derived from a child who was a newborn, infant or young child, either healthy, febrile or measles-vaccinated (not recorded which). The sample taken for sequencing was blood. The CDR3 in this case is CACDTVGLGDTDKLIF. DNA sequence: TGTGCCTGTGACACAGTAGGTCTGGGGGATACCGATAAACTCATCTTT.